The 20 T cell receptor beta chains below all came from one sample that was sequenced in a study of cytomegalovirus exposure and HLA in healthy donors. Vbeta (60) and Jbeta (13) primers were used in the PCR. Produced via immunoSEQ multiplex PCR; TCRdb's table is partial and in-frame only. The data contain 200,000 to 250,000 clones, 82% of them seen just once; the ten biggest clones take up around 3%. The sample comprised PBMCs. These receptors were obtained from a woman in her 40s in good health and CMV-seronegative.

This clone was recorded a few times. The rearrangement joins TRBV2 to TRBJ2-5; the match to TRBD1 covers 7 bases. From germline, CDR1 is SNHLY and CDR2 FYNNEI. J gave up 2 bases and V 4 bases, and 1 base lay outside the gene matches. The CDR3 is made up of 13 amino acids. The CDR3 DNA is TGTGCCAGCAGTGGGGACAGACAAGAGACCCAGTACTTC. Translating it yields CASSGDRQETQYF.

This chain joins TRBV10-3 and TRBJ2-1; a weak D match, TRBD2 (6 bases). Germline V gene lookup returns CDR1 ENHRY and CDR2 SYGVKD. The CDR3 sequence is 14 residues long. V dropped 6 bases and J dropped 2 bases, with 11 bases sitting between them. CDR3 amino acids: CAISPLATYNEQFF. CDR3 DNA sequence: TGTGCCATCAGCCCACTAGCTACCTACAATGAGCAGTTCTTC.

This clone was found a few times. The DNA is left out, because the CDR3 cannot be placed on it with certainty; the CDR3 is given as TCRdb lists it. V is TRBV14 and J is TRBJ1-2. The germline V gene has CDR1 SGHDN and CDR2 FVKESK. The CDR3 has 12 residues if both end residues are counted. The CDR3 reads CASSQVGPGISF.

The V and J genes are TRBV7-2 and TRBJ2-1, with a tentative D call TRBD2 (6 bases). Trimming shortened V by 5 bases and J by 10 bases, and 21 bases separated the two germline ends. CDR1 and CDR2 from the germline V gene are SGHTA and FQGNSA. There are 15 residues in the CDR3. The CDR3 region has the DNA TGTGCCAGCAGCCCCGGGACGCAGGCTGCGGGAGAGCAGTTCTTC. The encoded protein is CASSPGTQAAGEQFF.

This clone was seen only once. CDR3 sequence reads: CASSYSAGQNQPQHF. The DNA of the CDR3 is TGTGCCAGCAGTTACTCTGCGGGACAGAATCAGCCCCAGCATTTT. This chain joins TRBV6-5 and TRBJ1-5; 7 positions match TRBD1. Trimming removed 0 bases from V and 4 bases from J; junction bases left unmatched: 3. Germline V gives CDR1 MNHEY, CDR2 SVGAGI. CDR3 length equals 15 residues.

The rearrangement uses TRBV4-2 and TRBJ2-2; 12 nucleotides align to TRBD1. The junction had 8 bases not matched to a gene; V was cut back by 0 bases and J by 6 bases. The CDR3 sequence is 18 residues long. Germline lookup yields CDR1 LGHNA and CDR2 YNFKEQ. CDR3 sequence reads: CASSQEPGQGAKAGELFF. The CDR3 region has the DNA TGTGCCAGCAGCCAAGAACCGGGACAGGGGGCGAAGGCCGGGGAGCTGTTTTTT.

The rearrangement uses TRBV10-3 and TRBJ1-2; D uncertain. Trimming removed 3 bases at V and 1 base at J, with 9 bases between. This CDR3 region has 14 residues. From germline, CDR1 is ENHRY and CDR2 SYGVKD. The CDR3 sequence: CAISEHSNNYGYTF. CDR3 sequence (DNA): TGTGCCATCAGTGAACACAGTAATAACTATGGCTACACCTTC.

The genes are TRBV28 and TRBJ1-1, with a tentative D call TRBD1 (5 bases). This CDR3 contains 13 residues. The germline V gene has CDR1 MDHEN and CDR2 SYDVKM. For the CDR3, the DNA is TGTGCTATCCTGGGACTTTTTAACACTGAAGCTTTCTTT. Translation gives CAILGLFNTEAFF. The full variable domain, its missing parts supplied by reference TRBV28 and TRBJ1-1, is DVKVTQSSRYLVKRTGEKVFLECVQDMDHENMFWYRQDPGLGLRLIYFSYDVKMKEKGDIPEGYSVSREKKERFSLILESASTNQTSMYLCAILGLFNTEAFFGQGTRLTVV.

This chain links TRBV28 with TRBJ1-1; D remains unclear. The CDR3 length is 13 residues. Germline values: CDR1 MDHEN, CDR2 SYDVKM. The V and J ends lost 7 bases and 0 bases respectively, with 9 bases between them. CDR3: CASTTTMNTEAFF. The CDR3 DNA reads as TGTGCCAGCACAACTACTATGAACACTGAAGCTTTCTTT.

The rearrangement uses TRBV7-2 and TRBJ2-7; TRBD1 is a possible D gene (5 bases). V lost 8 bases and J 2 bases, leaving 13 bases between the germline ends. CDR1 is SGHTA and CDR2 is FQGNSA in the germline V gene. CDR3 size: 13 residues. CDR3 nucleotides: TGTGCCAGCGGGGTAGACAGAGCCTACGAGCAGTACTTC. It is translated as CASGVDRAYEQYF.

The rearrangement joins TRBV11-2 to TRBJ1-4; D unresolved. The germline V gene encodes CDR1 SGHAT and CDR2 FQNNGV. The ends were cut back, 7 bases at V and 0 bases at J, with 9 bases in the middle. This CDR3 is 14 amino acids long. The chain's CDR3 is CASTLLSTNEKLFF. Here the CDR3 DNA reads TGTGCCAGCACCCTACTCTCAACTAATGAAAAACTGTTTTTT.

The chain carries TRBV6-5 and TRBJ2-7; TRBD1 aligns across 8 bases. Losses at the gene ends were 3 bases for V and 2 bases for J; bases not matched to a gene: 9. The CDR3 spans 16 residues. Germline V gives CDR1 MNHEY, CDR2 SVGAGI. CDR3 region: CASSYPTRTGTYEQYF. In nucleotides, the CDR3 is TGTGCCAGCAGTTATCCCACCCGGACAGGGACCTACGAGCAGTACTTC.

The CDR3 DNA reads as TGTGCCAGCAGCATCATACCGGAGGACAGCACAGATACGCAGTATTTT. Translation: CASSIIPEDSTDTQYF. This sequence joins TRBV21-1 and TRBJ2-3; TRBD2, the table's D call, was not compared with the DNA. TRBV21-1 is designated a pseudogene. The length of the CDR3 is 16 residues.

The J gene is TRBJ2-5, the V gene TRBV5-1; 9 bases fit TRBD2. Germline CDR1 SGHRS, CDR2 YFSETQ. The CDR3 is 14 amino acids. V dropped 8 bases and J dropped 4; count of bases not matched to a gene: 9. The CDR3: CASAGAGGGETQYF. Written as DNA, the CDR3 is TGCGCCAGTGCGGGAGCGGGAGGAGGAGAGACCCAGTACTTC.

This chain links TRBV4-1 with TRBJ2-1; TRBD2 might be the D (6 bases). The germline V gene has CDR1 MGHRA and CDR2 YSYEKL. V was pared by 2 bases and J by 10 bases, with 18 bases between. This CDR3 contains 15 residues. The CDR3 loop is CASSQLEGVKGEQFF. The CDR3 nucleotides are TGCGCCAGCAGCCAACTGGAGGGAGTGAAGGGAGAGCAGTTCTTC.

The rearrangement links TRBV5-1 to TRBJ2-7; 9 bases match TRBD1. Germline CDR1 SGHRS, CDR2 YFSETQ. The CDR3 has 13 residues. The V segment lost 5 bases and the J segment 5 bases; nucleotides outside the gene matches: 5. For the CDR3, the DNA is TGCGCCAGCAGGGGACAGGGTATCAACGAGCAGTACTTC. This encodes CASRGQGINEQYF.

This clone has more than one count but fewer than ten. The chain links TRBV28 to TRBJ1-1; no reliable D call. The ends were cut back, 8 bases at V and 7 bases at J, with 17 bases in the middle. From germline, CDR1 is MDHEN and CDR2 SYDVKM. The CDR3 covers 13 residues. DNA of the CDR3: TGTGCCAGCGACCGTGGTCGAACGGGTGAAGCTTTCTTT. As protein: CASDRGRTGEAFF.

For the CDR3, the DNA is TGTGCCAGTAGTAGGGTAGGGGGCAACACAGATACGCAGTATTTT. Translating it yields CASSRVGGNTDTQYF. The V gene is TRBV19, the J gene TRBJ2-3; 7 bases fit TRBD1. Germline values: CDR1 LNHDA, CDR2 SQIVND (reference sequence). This CDR3 is built from 15 residues. V dropped 4 bases and J dropped 2; count of bases not matched to a gene: 6.

The rearrangement links TRBV7-9 to TRBJ2-5; TRBD1 is a possible D gene (5 bases). Germline CDR1 is SEHNR and CDR2 is FQNEAQ (reference sequence). With 4 bases removed from V and 5 bases from J, the gap between germline ends came to 17 bases. This CDR3 is 15 amino acids long. In DNA, the CDR3 is TGTGCCAGCAGCTCCATCACACAGGCGGCGGAGACCCAGTACTTC. It is translated as CASSSITQAAETQYF.

The genes are TRBV19 and TRBJ2-5; 8 bases align to TRBD2. The CDR3 loop spans 12 amino acids. Per germline, CDR1 LNHDA and CDR2 SQIVND (reference sequence). V was pared by 7 bases and J by 5 bases, with 3 bases of the junction left unmatched. The DNA for the CDR3 is TGTGCCAGTAACCCGGGGGGGGAGACCCAGTACTTC. Residues: CASNPGGETQYF.